The 13 T cell receptor beta chains below all came from one sample that was sequenced in a study of T cell repertoires in cytomegalovirus infection. TCRdb called the reads again in MiXCR, with one record for every CDR3 protein. Altogether 250,000 or so distinct CDR3 sequences are present, 9% to 15% being singletons, with the ten largest covering approximately 1.6%. Material for sequencing was PBMCs. The receptors derive from a human donor in good health (CMV status not recorded). Some clones in this sample may be carry-over from other donors' samples.

The sample holds many counts of this clonotype. The CDR3 coding sequence is TGTGCCAGCAGTGAAAATATGGTGGGACCCTTGGCTGGCTACACCTTC. Its protein product is CASSENMVGPLAGYTF. V is TRBV2 and J is TRBJ1-2, with a weak D call TRBD1 (5 bases). The V end was cut by 2 bases, the J end by 7 bases, with 20 bases between. Germline CDR1 and CDR2: SNHLY and FYNNEI. The length of the CDR3 is 16 residues.

This clonotype came up many times. V gene TRBV7-2 combines with J gene TRBJ2-6, with D unclear. V was pared by 5 bases and J by 0 bases, with 8 bases between. The CDR3 covers 15 residues. Looked up from germline, CDR1 is SGHTA and CDR2 is FQGNSA. The CDR3 DNA sequence: TGTGCCAGCAGCCCACCCAGCTCTGGGGCCAACGTCCTGACTTTC. Translated, it gives CASSPPSSGANVLTF.

This clonotype has a handful of counts. The rearrangement links TRBV19 to TRBJ1-1; perhaps TRBD1 as D (5 bases). Germline-derived CDR1 and CDR2 are LNHDA and SQIVND (reference sequence). Trimming took 3 bases from V and 9 from J, leaving 11 bases between them. The CDR3 contains 12 residues. CDR3 DNA: TGTGCCAGTAGTATGGGGATGGGACAAGCTTTCTTT. This gives the protein CASSMGMGQAFF.

V and J are TRBV12-3 or TRBV12-4 and TRBJ1-5; 10 bases line up with TRBD1. The CDR3 runs to 14 residues. The V and J ends lost 6 bases and 5 bases, in that order; junction bases with no gene match: 4. The CDR3 bases are TGTGCCAGCAGAATCGGGACAGGGGATCAGCCCCAGCATTTT. This encodes CASRIGTGDQPQHF.

This clonotype has at least ten counts. The V and J genes are TRBV7-2 and TRBJ1-5; D is undetermined. Germline values: CDR1 SGHTA, CDR2 FQGNSA. Trimming took 1 base from V and 0 from J, leaving 10 bases between them. The CDR3 is 16 amino acids. CDR3 in DNA: TGTGCCAGCAGCTTAGAATCGAGAAATAGCAATCAGCCCCAGCATTTT. Translation gives CASSLESRNSNQPQHF.

Only a few counts were recorded for this clonotype. The V call is TRBV14, the J call TRBJ2-3; 7 bases line up with TRBD2. V shed 2 bases, J shed 2 bases, and the junction held 7 bases outside the gene matches. In germline, CDR1 is SGHDN, CDR2 FVKESK. The CDR3 has 16 amino acids. Here the CDR3 DNA reads TGTGCCAGCAGCCAACCGACTAGCCTAAACACAGATACGCAGTATTTT. Its translation: CASSQPTSLNTDTQYF.

Details on this clonotype: One end of the junction is discordant with germline, which a read error may explain. The genes are TRBV12-5 and TRBJ2-7; no clear D. From germline, CDR1 is LGHNT and CDR2 FRNRAP. CDR3 length: 15 amino acids. The CDR3, as DNA: TGTGGTAGTGCTCCCTCGCCTCAGAACTCCTACGAGCAGTACTTC. This codes for CGSAPSPQNSYEQYF.

CDR3 sequence (DNA): TGTGCCAGTAATTTAGCGGGAGACACAGATACGCAGTATTTT. Protein product: CASNLAGDTDTQYF. The chain recombines TRBV19 with TRBJ2-3; 9 bases align to TRBD2. Germline values: CDR1 LNHDA, CDR2 SQIVND (reference sequence). The CDR3 has 14 residues. V lost 7 bases, J lost 2 bases, and 4 bases stayed unmatched.

This rearrangement joins TRBV28 to TRBJ1-1, with 8 bases aligning to TRBD1. Germline CDR1 and CDR2: MDHEN and SYDVKM. This CDR3 spans 15 amino acids. The V segment lost 5 bases and the J segment 4 bases; nucleotides outside the gene matches: 9. The CDR3 bases are TGTGCCAGCAGTCTTCCGACAGGGGCGGCCACTGAAGCTTTCTTT. It codes for CASSLPTGAATEAFF.

This clonotype was detected ten times or more. The chain combines TRBV7-6 with TRBJ2-7; D unclear. The CDR3 is 12 amino acids. The germline V gene has CDR1 SGHVS and CDR2 FNYEAQ. V lost 2 bases to trimming and J lost 6 bases, with 8 bases between them. The CDR3 DNA is TGTGCCAGCAGCTTAAGTCAATCCGAGCAGTACTTC. Translating gives CASSLSQSEQYF.

There are many counts of this clonotype. As DNA, the CDR3 is TGTGCCAGCAGTCAACGGGACAGGGACCCTATGGGGTACTTC. It is translated as CASSQRDRDPMGYF. The genes are TRBV28 and TRBJ2-7; TRBD1 matches at 9 bases. Trimming at V came to 5 bases and at J to 12 bases, leaving 14 bases not matched to a gene. Looked up from germline, CDR1 is MDHEN and CDR2 is SYDVKM. The CDR3 has 14 residues.

This clonotype was recorded many times. The chain joins TRBV6-2 or TRBV6-3 to TRBJ2-7, with D tentatively TRBD1 (6 bases). CDR1 is MNHEY, CDR2 SVGEGT, per germline. V gave up 7 bases and J gave up 2 bases, with 15 bases separating them. This CDR3 region has 14 residues. The CDR3: CASTLGGPTYEQYF. CDR3 DNA: TGTGCCAGCACCCTAGGGGGTCCCACCTACGAGCAGTACTTC.

This clonotype has a count of ten or more. The chain couples TRBV7-2 to TRBJ2-7; D call uncertain. The ends were cut back, 5 bases at V and 0 bases at J, with 14 bases in the middle. The CDR3 runs to 15 residues. CDR1 and CDR2 from the germline V gene are SGHTA and FQGNSA. The CDR3 loop reads CASSPRTLDSYEQYF. In nucleotides, the CDR3 is TGTGCCAGCAGCCCCCGGACCTTAGACTCCTACGAGCAGTACTTC.